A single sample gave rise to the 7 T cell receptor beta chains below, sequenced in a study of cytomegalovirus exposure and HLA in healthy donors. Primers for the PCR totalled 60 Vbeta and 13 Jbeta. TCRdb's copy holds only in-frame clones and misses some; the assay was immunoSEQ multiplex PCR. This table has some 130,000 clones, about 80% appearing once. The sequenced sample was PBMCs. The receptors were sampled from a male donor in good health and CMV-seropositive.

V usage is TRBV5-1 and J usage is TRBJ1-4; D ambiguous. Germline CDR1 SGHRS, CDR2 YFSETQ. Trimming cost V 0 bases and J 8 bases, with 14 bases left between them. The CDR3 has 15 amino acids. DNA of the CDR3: TGCGCCAGCAGCTTGGTGGGCACTTCGACGGAAAAACTGTTTTTT. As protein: CASSLVGTSTEKLFF.

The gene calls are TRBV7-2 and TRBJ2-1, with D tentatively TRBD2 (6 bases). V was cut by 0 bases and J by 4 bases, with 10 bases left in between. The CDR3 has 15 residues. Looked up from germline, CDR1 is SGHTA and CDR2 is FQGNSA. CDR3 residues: CASSLASGVYNEQFF. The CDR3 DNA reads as TGTGCCAGCAGCTTAGCTAGCGGAGTATACAATGAGCAGTTCTTC.

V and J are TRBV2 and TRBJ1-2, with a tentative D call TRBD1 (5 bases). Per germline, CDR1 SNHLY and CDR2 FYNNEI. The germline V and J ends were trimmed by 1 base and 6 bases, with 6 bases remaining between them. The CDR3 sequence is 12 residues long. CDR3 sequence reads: CASSEGQNGYTF. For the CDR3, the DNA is TGTGCCAGCAGTGAAGGACAGAATGGCTACACCTTC.

DNA of the CDR3: TGTGCCAGCAGCGAGCTCTTCGACAGCCGAAACACCATATATTTT. Translation: CASSELFDSRNTIYF. This chain links TRBV6-1 with TRBJ1-3; the D gene is possibly TRBD1 (5 bases). The CDR3 spans 15 residues. The V end was cut by 6 bases, the J end by 5 bases, with 17 bases between. CDR1 is MNHNS, CDR2 SASEGT, per germline.

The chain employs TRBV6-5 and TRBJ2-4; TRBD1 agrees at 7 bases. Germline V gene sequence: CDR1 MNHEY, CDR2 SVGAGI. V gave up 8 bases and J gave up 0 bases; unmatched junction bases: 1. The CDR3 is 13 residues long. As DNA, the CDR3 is TGTGCCAGCGGGACAGTAGCCAAAAACATTCAGTACTTC. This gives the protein CASGTVAKNIQYF.

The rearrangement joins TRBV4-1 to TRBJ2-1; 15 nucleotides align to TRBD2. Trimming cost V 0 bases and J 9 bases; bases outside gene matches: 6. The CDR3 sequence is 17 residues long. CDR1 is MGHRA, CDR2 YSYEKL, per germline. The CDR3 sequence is CASSQDGTSGRTSEQFF. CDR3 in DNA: TGCGCCAGCAGCCAAGACGGGACTAGCGGGAGGACTAGTGAGCAGTTCTTC.

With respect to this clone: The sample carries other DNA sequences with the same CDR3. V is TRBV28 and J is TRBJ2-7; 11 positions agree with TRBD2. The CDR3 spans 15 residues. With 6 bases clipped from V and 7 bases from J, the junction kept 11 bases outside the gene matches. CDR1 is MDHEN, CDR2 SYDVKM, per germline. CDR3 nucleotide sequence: TGTGCCAGCAGATCGCTAGCGGGAGGCTTGCTGGAGCAGTACTTC. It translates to CASRSLAGGLLEQYF.